Following are 32 T cell receptor beta chains from one sample sequenced in a study of cytomegalovirus exposure and HLA in healthy donors. 13 Jbeta primers and 60 Vbeta primers were used for the PCR. Produced via immunoSEQ multiplex PCR; TCRdb's table is partial and in-frame only. The sample lists approximately 150,000 clones, 80% seen once, with roughly 5% in the top ten. The sequencing sample was made of PBMCs. These receptors were collected from a man between 25 and 39 years old in good health and CMV-seronegative.

The rearrangement joins TRBV29-1 to TRBJ2-3; 7 bases agree with TRBD1. Trimming at V came to 7 bases and at J to 1 base, leaving 2 bases not matched to a gene. Per germline, CDR1 SQVTM and CDR2 ANQGSEA. This CDR3 spans 12 amino acids. The CDR3 spells CSGGTGTDTQYF. Written as DNA, the CDR3 is TGCAGCGGAGGGACAGGCACAGATACGCAGTATTTT.

There are a few counts of this clone. One end of the junction varies from germline; a read error may be responsible. Other DNA sequences in the sample encode the same CDR3. The V call is TRBV5-6, the J call TRBJ2-1, with TRBD1 matching over 7 bases. Germline V gene data show CDR1 as SGHDT and CDR2 as YYEEEE. The CDR3 totals 13 residues. The CDR3 DNA reads TGTGCCAGTAGCTCGGGACAGTACAATGAGCAGTTCTTC. Its protein is CASSSGQYNEQFF.

Worth noting for this clone: One end of the junction fails to match germline, which may point to a read error. V and J are TRBV7-9 and TRBJ2-5; D might be TRBD1 (6 bases). The CDR3 consists of 17 residues. The V gene's germline CDR1 is SEHNR and CDR2 FQNEAQ (reference sequence). CDR3 coding DNA: TGTTCCAGCAGCTTGCTTTCGACAGGTGGGATAAGAGAGACCCAGTACTTC. Translated: CSSSLLSTGGIRETQYF. Looking up the rest from reference TRBV7-9 and TRBJ2-5 gives the full variable domain: DTGVSQNPRHKITKRGQNVTFRCDPISEHNRLYWYRQTLGQGPEFLTYFQNEAQLEKSRLLSDRFSAERPKGSFSTLEIQRTEQGDSAMYLCSSSLLSTGGIRETQYFGPGTRLLVL.

A single count supports this clone. The chain uses TRBV5-4 and TRBJ2-7; 11 bases agree with TRBD2. The CDR3 length is 16 residues. Germline CDR1 and CDR2: SGHNT and YYREEE (reference sequence). V shed 5 bases and J 6 bases; nucleotides not matched to a gene: 13. In nucleotides, the CDR3 is TGTGCCAGCAGTCTTTATAGCGGGAGGGCTGATATCGAGCAGTACTTC. Translated, it gives CASSLYSGRADIEQYF.

V gene TRBV7-9 combines with J gene TRBJ1-2; perhaps TRBD1 as D (5 bases). The V end lost 2 bases, the J end lost 8 bases, and 9 bases lay between the germline ends. Per the germline V gene, CDR1 is SEHNR and CDR2 is FQNEAQ (reference sequence). The CDR3 length is 12 residues. DNA for the CDR3: TGTGCCAGCAGCTTATCAGGGTGGGGCTACACCTTC. It encodes CASSLSGWGYTF.

This sequence joins TRBV28 and TRBJ2-3, with TRBD1 as a possible D gene (6 bases). This CDR3 has 16 amino acids. Trimming removed 7 bases at V and 2 bases at J, with 19 bases between. Germline V CDR1 and CDR2: MDHEN, SYDVKM. CDR3 sequence reads: CASTPNQGHPTDTQYF. The CDR3, as DNA: TGTGCCAGCACCCCGAATCAGGGACACCCCACAGATACGCAGTATTTT. Full variable domain (outside the CDR3, taken from reference TRBV28 and TRBJ2-3): DVKVTQSSRYLVKRTGEKVFLECVQDMDHENMFWYRQDPGLGLRLIYFSYDVKMKEKGDIPEGYSVSREKKERFSLILESASTNQTSMYLCASTPNQGHPTDTQYFGPGTRLTVL.

The chain carries TRBV28 and TRBJ2-1; 10 bases line up with TRBD2. Germline assignment: CDR1 MDHEN and CDR2 SYDVKM. The V gene end was trimmed by 5 bases and the J gene end by 0 bases; junction bases not matched to a gene: 1. The CDR3 is 15 residues long. CDR3 nucleotides: TGTGCCAGCAGTCCTAGCGGGAGCTCCTACAATGAGCAGTTCTTC. This sequence encodes CASSPSGSSYNEQFF.

CDR3 DNA sequence: TGTGCCAGCAGTTTTAGCAGGGGAAATGGCTACACCTTC. Its protein is CASSFSRGNGYTF. The chain links TRBV6-5 to TRBJ1-2; weak D call: TRBD1 (6 bases). The CDR3 has 13 residues. The V end was cut by 4 bases, the J end by 6 bases, with 12 bases between. Per the germline V gene, CDR1 is MNHEY and CDR2 is SVGAGI.

This clone was observed a handful of times. This chain joins TRBV29-1 and TRBJ2-7; D gene unclear. The CDR3 has 13 residues. From germline, CDR1 is SQVTM and CDR2 ANQGSEA. Trimming removed 0 bases at V and 6 bases at J, with 12 bases between. This chain's CDR3 is CSVEERDNREQYF. The CDR3 nucleotides are TGCAGCGTTGAAGAGCGCGATAATCGCGAGCAGTACTTC.

The sample holds one count of this clone. The rearrangement uses TRBV6-6 and TRBJ1-2; D perhaps matches TRBD1 (6 bases). CDR1 and CDR2 from the germline V gene are MNHNY and SVGAGI (reference sequence). The CDR3 runs to 14 residues. V shed 2 bases and J shed 4 bases, with 11 bases lying between them. The DNA for the CDR3 is TGTGCCAGCAGTTACGAGGGGGAAGTCTATGGCTACACCTTC. It is translated as CASSYEGEVYGYTF.

CDR3 sequence (DNA): TGTGCCAGCAGCTTTTGGGACAGTAACTACAATGAGCAGTTCTTC. Translation gives CASSFWDSNYNEQFF. This rearrangement joins TRBV7-2 to TRBJ2-1, with TRBD1 matching 7 bases. In germline, CDR1 is SGHTA, CDR2 FQGNSA. This CDR3 is 15 amino acids long. The J segment lost 3 bases and the V segment lost 3 bases, leaving 5 bases of the junction unmatched.

This sequence joins TRBV7-3 and TRBJ1-6, with D perhaps matching TRBD1 (5 bases). The CDR3 is 15 residues long. Trimming took 3 bases from V and 5 from J, leaving 11 bases between them. CDR1 is SGHTA and CDR2 is FQGTGA in the germline V gene. The CDR3 DNA reads as TGTGCCAGCAGCTTGGTGGGACTCAATAATTCACCCCTCCACTTT. It codes for CASSLVGLNNSPLHF.

The chain is built from TRBV9 and TRBJ2-3; 13 nucleotides match TRBD2. CDR3 length equals 19 residues. Germline values: CDR1 SGDLS, CDR2 YYNGEE. Trimming removed 2 bases from V and 4 bases from J; junction bases left unmatched: 13. The chain's CDR3 is CASSVQPGLAGSAADTQYF. CDR3 in DNA: TGTGCCAGCAGCGTGCAGCCGGGACTAGCGGGATCAGCGGCAGATACGCAGTATTTT. The complete variable domain, with remaining parts taken from reference TRBV9 and TRBJ2-3, reads DSGVTQTPKHLITATGQRVTLRCSPRSGDLSVYWYQQSLDQGLQFLIQYYNGEERAKGNILERFSAQQFPDLHSELNLSSLELGDSALYFCASSVQPGLAGSAADTQYFGPGTRLTVL.

The chain couples TRBV12-5 to TRBJ2-1, with 8 bases identical to TRBD1. V lost 2 bases, J lost 0 bases, and 9 bases stayed unmatched. The CDR3 has 18 amino acids. The germline V gene encodes CDR1 LGHNT and CDR2 FRNRAP. CDR3 sequence (DNA): TGTGCTAGTGGTTTGAAACCGGGGACAGGAAGCTCCTACAATGAGCAGTTCTTC. As protein: CASGLKPGTGSSYNEQFF.

V gene TRBV7-9 combines with J gene TRBJ2-7, with D possibly being TRBD1 (5 bases). The CDR3 contains 14 residues. Germline assignment: CDR1 SEHNR and CDR2 FQNEAQ (reference sequence). V was cut by 4 bases and J by 4 bases, with 14 bases left in between. The chain's CDR3 is CASSSTRVGYEQYF. CDR3 in DNA: TGTGCCAGCAGCTCGACCAGGGTAGGATACGAGCAGTACTTC. The full variable domain, rest sourced from reference TRBV7-9 and TRBJ2-7, is DTGVSQNPRHKITKRGQNVTFRCDPISEHNRLYWYRQTLGQGPEFLTYFQNEAQLEKSRLLSDRFSAERPKGSFSTLEIQRTEQGDSAMYLCASSSTRVGYEQYFGPGTRLTVT.

The chain has TRBV28 and TRBJ1-6; no clear D. V gave up 4 bases and J gave up 1 base, with 8 bases separating them. Germline CDR1 reads MDHEN; CDR2 reads SYDVKM. This CDR3 is 15 amino acids long. CDR3 in DNA: TGTGCCAGCAGTTATCGCAGGTCCTATAATTCACCCCTCCACTTT. Translation gives CASSYRRSYNSPLHF.

This chain uses TRBV6-6 with TRBJ2-7; 8 nucleotides match TRBD1. Germline CDR1 reads MNHNY; CDR2 reads SVGAGI (reference sequence). The V segment lost 6 bases and the J segment 0 bases; nucleotides outside the gene matches: 10. This CDR3 is built from 16 residues. CDR3 coding DNA: TGTGCCAGCAGCACCCTGGGACAGGCGATCTCCTACGAGCAGTACTTC. This gives the protein CASSTLGQAISYEQYF.

V gene TRBV27 combines with J gene TRBJ2-7, with TRBD1 as a possible D gene (5 bases). Per germline, CDR1 MNHEY and CDR2 SMNVEV (reference sequence). Between the trimmed V and J ends, which lost 4 bases and 6 bases, there was a span of 19 bases. There are 15 residues in the CDR3. CDR3 protein: CASSSLFSQGVEQYF. The CDR3 region has the DNA TGTGCCAGCAGTTCCCTTTTTTCCCAAGGGGTCGAGCAGTACTTC.

This chain connects TRBV5-8 to TRBJ2-1, with 8 bases matching TRBD1. The CDR3 loop spans 16 amino acids. CDR1 and CDR2 from the germline V gene are SGHTS and YDEGEE. The V gene end was trimmed by 0 bases and the J gene end by 4 bases; junction bases not matched to a gene: 6. The CDR3 is CASSLAPTGAYNEQFF. DNA of the CDR3: TGTGCCAGCAGCTTGGCTCCGACAGGGGCGTACAATGAGCAGTTCTTC.

The V call is TRBV5-4, the J call TRBJ2-1; 9 nucleotides line up with TRBD1. The CDR3 sequence is 14 residues long. The V and J ends lost 4 bases and 8 bases, in that order; junction bases with no gene match: 7. Per the germline V gene, CDR1 is SGHNT and CDR2 is YYREEE (reference sequence). The CDR3 DNA is TGTGCCAGCAGCCCGGGACAGGGTAGGCATGAGCAGTTCTTC. Its protein is CASSPGQGRHEQFF. The complete variable domain, with remaining parts taken from reference TRBV5-4 and TRBJ2-1, reads ETGVTQSPTHLIKTRGQQVTLRCSSQSGHNTVSWYQQALGQGPQFIFQYYREEENGRGNFPPRFSGLQFPNYSSELNVNALELDDSALYLCASSPGQGRHEQFFGPGTRLTVL.

This clone came up a few times. The gene calls are TRBV7-9 and TRBJ1-2, with D uncertain. V was clipped by 0 bases and J by 0 bases, with 14 bases between them. Germline lookup yields CDR1 SEHNR and CDR2 FQNEAQ (reference sequence). This CDR3 is built from 17 residues. The CDR3 nucleotides read TGTGCCAGCAGCTTAGCGCTACGTCTACAGACTAACTATGGCTACACCTTC. This codes for CASSLALRLQTNYGYTF.

The rearrangement links TRBV30 to TRBJ1-4; D not certain. Germline V lookup: CDR1 GTSNPN, CDR2 SVGIG (reference sequence). V gave up 1 base and J gave up 6 bases, with 18 bases separating them. The CDR3 has 16 residues. CDR3 amino acids: CAWSGSFGEGYEKLFF. CDR3 DNA: TGTGCCTGGAGTGGTTCCTTCGGGGAGGGTTATGAAAAACTGTTTTTT.

The chain combines TRBV10-3 with TRBJ1-2; D is perhaps TRBD1 (6 bases). The CDR3 runs 15 residues. CDR1 is ENHRY and CDR2 is SYGVKD in the germline V gene. V was pared by 0 bases and J by 4 bases, with 12 bases between. CDR3 region: CAISESLRGAYGYTF. The CDR3, as DNA: TGTGCCATCAGTGAGTCTCTTCGGGGGGCCTATGGCTACACCTTC.

The chain carries TRBV6-5 and TRBJ2-2, with D perhaps TRBD2 (5 bases). Germline CDR1 reads MNHEY; CDR2 reads SVGAGI. V was trimmed by 6 bases and J by 5 bases, leaving 13 bases between them. This CDR3 contains 14 residues. The CDR3 region is CASSRTGTTGELFF. DNA for the CDR3: TGTGCCAGCAGCCGGACTGGAACGACCGGGGAGCTGTTTTTT.

Concerning this clone itself: The sample holds other DNA sequences that translate to the same CDR3. This chain joins TRBV7-2 and TRBJ1-2; TRBD1 matches 7 bases. This CDR3 has 14 residues. CDR1 is SGHTA, CDR2 FQGNSA, per germline. V trimming: 4 bases; J trimming: 5 bases; junction bases outside the gene matches: 7. The CDR3 region is CASSSRGRGYGYTF. The CDR3 region has the DNA TGTGCCAGCAGCTCTAGGGGGCGAGGGTATGGCTACACCTTC. Complete variable domain (other parts from reference TRBV7-2 and TRBJ1-2): GAGVSQSPSNKVTEKGKDVELRCDPISGHTALYWYRQSLGQGLEFLIYFQGNSAPDKSGLPSDRFSAERTGGSVSTLTIQRTQQEDSAVYLCASSSRGRGYGYTFGSGTRLTVV.

The CDR3 nucleotides are TGCGCCAGCAGCTTATCGGCAGGGGGCGGCAATCAGCCCCAGCATTTT. Translating gives CASSLSAGGGNQPQHF. J is TRBJ1-5 and V is TRBV5-1, with 8 positions matching TRBD1. Unmatched junction bases numbered 6, after V lost 2 bases and J lost 2 bases. The CDR3 runs to 16 residues. Germline V lookup: CDR1 SGHRS, CDR2 YFSETQ. Using reference TRBV5-1 and TRBJ1-5 for the parts outside the CDR3, the full variable domain is KAGVTQTPRYLIKTRGQQVTLSCSPISGHRSVSWYQQTPGQGLQFLFEYFSETQRNKGNFPGRFSGRQFSNSRSEMNVSTLELGDSALYLCASSLSAGGGNQPQHFGDGTRLSIL.

V gene TRBV15 combines with J gene TRBJ2-2, with D perhaps matching TRBD1 (5 bases). The V and J ends lost 0 bases and 0 bases respectively, with 11 bases between them. CDR3 length: 17 residues. Germline values: CDR1 LNHNV, CDR2 YYDKDF (reference sequence). Here the CDR3 DNA reads TGTGCCACCAGCAGAGATCGAAGGGGCTCGAACACCGGGGAGCTGTTTTTT. This encodes CATSRDRRGSNTGELFF.

The rearrangement joins TRBV7-2 to TRBJ1-1; possible D gene TRBD1, 6 bases. The CDR3 extends over 16 amino acids. The germline gives CDR1 SGHTA, CDR2 FQGNSA. The V and J ends lost 3 bases and 0 bases respectively, with 14 bases between them. Written as DNA, the CDR3 is TGTGCCAGCAGCTTCACCGGGACACACATGAACACTGAAGCTTTCTTT. Translated: CASSFTGTHMNTEAFF.

The chain combines TRBV30 with TRBJ1-1; TRBD1 agrees at 7 bases. Germline V lookup: CDR1 GTSNPN, CDR2 SVGIG (reference sequence). J gave up 1 base and V 3 bases, and 11 bases lay outside the gene matches. The length of the CDR3 is 16 residues. The CDR3 sequence: CAWRLRRGQRNTEAFF. CDR3 nucleotides: TGTGCCTGGAGGTTGAGGCGGGGACAGAGGAACACTGAAGCTTTCTTT.

The chain employs TRBV7-8 and TRBJ1-5; D unclear. The germline V and J ends were trimmed by 3 bases and 4 bases, with 25 bases remaining between them. Germline V lookup: CDR1 SGHVS, CDR2 FQNEAQ. The CDR3 length is 19 residues. The CDR3 DNA reads TGTGCCAGCAGCTTGCAACCGATGACCGGAGCGAGAGGGAATCAGCCCCAGCATTTT. Its translation: CASSLQPMTGARGNQPQHF.

This clone was counted a single time. The chain carries TRBV7-9 and TRBJ1-5, with unresolved D. From germline, CDR1 is SEHNR and CDR2 FQNEAQ (reference sequence). With 5 bases removed from V and 4 bases from J, the gap between germline ends came to 6 bases. CDR3 length: 12 residues. CDR3 region: CASSPPNQPQHF. The CDR3 DNA is TGTGCCAGCAGCCCTCCTAATCAGCCCCAGCATTTT.

This clone was counted a single time. The rearrangement links TRBV6-1 to TRBJ1-5; TRBD1 matches 7 bases. The V and J ends lost 7 bases and 3 bases, in that order; junction bases with no gene match: 9. There are 15 residues in the CDR3. Germline CDR1 and CDR2: MNHNS and SASEGT. The CDR3 sequence is CASKGAEGPNQPQHF. DNA for the CDR3: TGTGCCAGCAAGGGGGCCGAGGGCCCCAATCAGCCCCAGCATTTT.